This TCR beta chain was obtained from a study of cytomegalovirus exposure and HLA in healthy donors. Study outcomes and limitations: The authors later found most CMV-associated TCR beta chains appeared HLA-restricted. Later analysis identified a missense DCLRE1C variant that was linked to TCR beta V- and J-gene trimming. From TCR beta sequences, most subjects' HLA-A and HLA-B alleles were reportedly predicted accurately.

Germline V lookup: CDR1 SGHTS, CDR2 YDEGEE. The CDR3 is 15 amino acids. The J segment lost 5 bases and the V segment lost 1 base, leaving 5 bases of the junction unmatched. As regards this clone: Its antigen is unknown.

The PCR made use of 60 Vbeta and 13 Jbeta primers. Some clones are missing from TCRdb's copy, which holds only in-frame ones; the method was immunoSEQ multiplex PCR. In the table there are roughly 100,000 clones, less than 85% of which are singletons. The sequence was obtained from a man in his forties in good health and CMV-seropositive. V and J are TRBV5-8 and TRBJ1-1; 10 bases agree with TRBD1. The sample taken for sequencing was PBMCs. CDR3 sequence (DNA): TGTGCCAGCAGCTTGTACAGGACAGGGGGGACTGAAGCTTTCTTT. Translation gives CASSLYRTGGTEAFF.